The present TCR beta chain was sequenced within a study of cytomegalovirus exposure and HLA in healthy donors (dated by TCRdb to 2016 to 2017). At the level of the whole study: In an earlier analysis of 450 to 750 of the donors, 276 Gb of sequence data and approximately 120 million unique TCR beta sequences from about 179 million T cells were reported. Four or five DR-DQ haplotypes were handled as single units for association and clustering because linkage in the cohort was strong. Roughly 320 gigabases of sequencing data and roughly 81 million unique TCR sequences made up an early release that covered approximately 650 HLA-typed donors. High-throughput TCR immunosequencing, statistical association of individual TCRs with disease status, and machine learning were combined to predict cytomegalovirus infection status. Class I and class II HLA loci were covered by the typing at four-digit resolution. Donor age, sex, ethnicity and CMV serostatus were collected together with the repertoire data. The number of typed donors differed by locus: about 629-630 for A, B, C, DRB1 and DQB1; approximately 520 for DQA1; 606 for DPA1; and about 470 for DPB1. In a later analysis, previously published TCR beta repertoires from 550 to 700 donors were re-analyzed and high-resolution HLA genotyping was added so that TCR occurrence patterns could be studied. Of the 300 to 500 genotyped donors, roughly 80% were placed in the genetic ancestry cluster associated with self-reported Caucasian donors. The study profiled the T cell repertoires of hundreds of subjects by immunosequencing and related them to cytomegalovirus serostatus. Every discovery cohort repertoire had been produced on one sequencing platform. Rather than using new phenotypic data, the later analysis identified candidate immune exposures from TCR beta sequences and from how often those sequences occurred across donors. The study aimed to test whether cataloging public T cell receptors could reveal signatures of past pathogen exposure. A separate validation cohort of roughly 120 different subjects was used in addition to the roughly 700-subject first cohort. A later genetic analysis used genome-wide SNP genotypes for about 65% of the roughly 700 donors, treating that subset as a discovery cohort. To decide whether each TCR beta V gene segment behaved as functional or pseudogenic, an earlier analysis of 587 of the donors relied on high-throughput TCR beta sequencing. Among about 390 genotyped donors of the cohort, an average of 235,054 unique TCR beta nucleotide sequences were sequenced per donor, roughly 20% of them non-productive.

Comments on this clone: This receptor's antigen is unknown.

Study-wide conclusions, independent of this receptor: A further reported finding was that TCR beta sequences accurately predicted the HLA-A and HLA-B alleles for most subjects in the first cohort. The classifier was reported to diagnose cytomegalovirus status with high specificity and sensitivity in both the original cohort and the validation cohort. The cohort was sequenced for TCR beta chains only, and without alpha or paired-chain data the features that could be detected were limited. Specific HLA alleles were associated with roughly 16,000 TCR beta sequences at a false discovery rate of 0.05 in a later analysis. Because the 87-base-pair reads could not distinguish some IMGT-functional V segments, including TRBV6-2 and TRBV6-3, those segments were excluded. While some public TCRs were present in many individuals, most TCR sequences turned up only very rarely across donors. Because HLA typing was missing for some donors at each locus, association tests included only the typed subset. The study gave a list of more than 150 TCR beta chains associated with cytomegalovirus. Immune exposure information for the cohort was limited to CMV serostatus. A later analysis reported that several top co-occurrence clusters appeared linked to parvovirus B19, influenza, CMV and Epstein-Barr virus. A few of the identified cytomegalovirus-associated TCR beta chains were confirmed in vitro to be specific for cytomegalovirus antigens. Linkage disequilibrium might explain the correlated functional status among segregating V segments, but an unknown experimental factor could not be excluded. Roughly uniform sequencing depth across donors was assumed in presence/absence analyses, although this assumption may not hold. In an earlier analysis of more than 500 of the donors, most TCR beta V segments appeared in productive rearrangements about 90% or about 30% of the time, broadly matching IMGT annotations. Strong co-occurrence of HLA alleles, especially DR and DQ, made assigning TCR associations to individual alleles difficult. In a later analysis, HLA-associated TCR beta chains showed more clonal expansion and lower generation probabilities than non-associated chains that were equally common. According to a later genetic analysis, donors in an Asian-associated ancestry cluster had fewer N-insertions in productive TCRs than the approximately 700-donor mean. According to a later analysis, most CMV-associated TCR beta chains appeared to be HLA-restricted, and the HLA associations seemed to be driven largely by CMV exposure. A cluster of highly shared sequence variants was judged likely to be a technical artifact of the sequencing pipeline. About 15 rarely observed V segments, including chromosome 9 orphons, were excluded from the earlier analysis of a few hundred of the donors because counts were too low. According to the authors, the approach could potentially be generalized to other disease states and immunological phenotypes. In a later genetic analysis, a missense DCLRE1C variant was associated with V-gene and J-gene trimming of TCR beta chains, and the association was replicated in an independent cohort. In a later analysis, TCR association rates were found to vary across HLA loci, with the most associated TCRs seen for DRB1 alleles and the fewest for HLA-C alleles.

Library preparation employed the immunoSEQ multiplex PCR assay. The multiplex PCR relied on a mix of 60 forward primers for TCR Vbeta segments and 13 reverse primers for TCR Jbeta segments. Amplification of the CDR3 region of rearranged TCR beta genes was performed with a multiplex PCR assay on genomic DNA. Amplified TCR beta libraries were sequenced as 87-base-pair reads on the Illumina HiSeq System. For the original study's pipeline: Across the 666 repertoires, a later analysis counted approximately 83 million unique TCR beta chains, around 11 million of which were shared by at least two donors. Raw reads were error-corrected and collapsed into unique sequences by a nearest-neighbor algorithm in which closely related sequences were merged to remove PCR and sequencing errors. To assign V, D and J gene segments, CDR3 sequences were aligned to IMGT reference sequences. For a sequence to be retained, a match of at least six nucleotides was required to both a V gene segment and a J gene segment. Rearrangements were called productive when the CDR3 lacked stop codons and stayed in frame with V and J; all others were non-productive. Following IMGT convention, CDR3 was defined as the stretch from the second conserved V-encoded cysteine up to the conserved J-encoded phenylalanine. In an earlier analysis of approximately 500 of the donors, sequences lacking an unambiguous match to a single V gene segment were excluded. In an earlier analysis of a few hundred of the donors, V segments were called functional above 56.7% productive rearrangements and were called segregating when the between-donor standard deviation exceeded 5%. A statistical classification framework was built for diagnosing cytomegalovirus status from the catalog of TCR beta chain sequences. A later analysis assigned V and J genes by comparing TCR nucleotide sequences with IMGT/GENE-DB human TR gene sequences. A later analysis assigned CDR3 sequences and most-parsimonious VDJ recombination scenarios with the TCRdist pipeline. In a later analysis, every TCR beta chain was defined by the combination of its CDR3 amino acid sequence and its V-gene family, and reads without a unique V-gene family were dropped. As a way to deal with suspected cross-contamination and a sequencing artifact, a later analysis dropped 450 to 600 nucleotide sequences that were highly shared and had low generation probability. In a later analysis, a clonal expansion index was calculated for each public chain from normalized within-repertoire ranks of inferred template counts. A later analysis computed generation probabilities with a VDJ recombination model fitted to out-of-frame rearrangements, and checked the results against IGoR. Hypergeometric tests were used in a later analysis to score TCR-TCR, TCR-HLA and TCR-CMV co-occurrence, with a repertoire-size bias correction applied to the TCR pairs. False discovery rates were estimated in a later analysis by permuting HLA or CMV assignments 20 times. In a later analysis, co-occurring TCRs were grouped using DBSCAN, and TCRdist sequence similarity was added for clustering within HLA-allele-positive subsets. For co-occurrence clustering, repertoires with fewer than 30,000 or more than 120,000 public chains were excluded, along with four to six repertoires with anomalous nucleotide sharing. Entries here come from immuneACCESS through TCRdb and include only in-frame sequences with V and J called. Some clones fail to appear in such tables; in the studies checked, an unresolved V gene covers under half of the shortfall, and the cause of the remainder is unknown. V, J and clone size reflect that table, while D and trimming were determined from the DNA. This specimen's table enumerates 70,000 or so clones. Together, the top ten hold 4.5% to 5% of the sample.

V is cut back by 5 bases and J by 1 base, with 6 bases in the junction unmatched. CDR1 is given as SGHRS and CDR2 as YFSETQ, both from the germline V gene. The CDR3 starts with the cysteine, ends with the phenylalanine, and has 15 residues. The kept DNA is CDR3 alone, 45 bases in frame from the first base. The cohort was made up of approximately 670 healthy bone marrow donors. At the time of sampling, all cohort members were nominally healthy, though unrecorded immune exposures were likely present. The donor tested CMV seronegative and was one of the 352 seronegative cohort members. Each donor provided a peripheral blood sample, and peripheral blood mononuclear cells were used for TCR beta sequencing. Genomic DNA extraction from the blood cell samples was performed with the Qiagen DNeasy Blood Extraction Kit.

This chain joins TRBV5-1 to TRBJ2-7, with 10 bases matching TRBD1. This TCR derives from a man aged 40-49 years in good health and CMV-seronegative. The source material was PBMCs. Here is the DNA: TGCGCCAGCAGTTACGGACAGGGGGTGTCCTACGAGCAGTACTTC. The encoded protein is CASSYGQGVSYEQYF.